Following are 2 T cell receptor beta chains from one sample sequenced in a study of cytomegalovirus exposure and HLA in healthy donors. Produced via immunoSEQ multiplex PCR; TCRdb's table is partial and in-frame only. Of tens of thousands of clones listed, 95% to 97% are singletons. The sequenced sample consisted of PBMCs. Source of these receptors: a man in his late teens or twenties in good health and CMV-seronegative.

The chain combines TRBV18 with TRBJ1-1; no reliable D call. The V end lost 3 bases, the J end lost 0 bases, and 8 bases lay between the germline ends. The germline gives CDR1 KGHSH, CDR2 LQKENI. The CDR3 is 14 amino acids. The CDR3 loop is CASSPVGMNTEAFF. The CDR3 DNA is TGTGCCAGCTCACCGGTCGGGATGAACACTGAAGCTTTCTTT.

This chain links TRBV18 with TRBJ2-6; D is perhaps TRBD1 (6 bases). The CDR3 length is 15 residues. CDR1 is KGHSH and CDR2 is LQKENI in the germline V gene. Trimming took off 5 bases at V and 1 base at J, with 9 bases between the two ends. The CDR3 here is CASSIQGSGANVLTF. Written as DNA, the CDR3 is TGTGCCAGCTCAATACAGGGTTCTGGGGCCAACGTCCTGACTTTC.